This T cell receptor beta chain was found in a study of cytomegalovirus exposure and HLA in healthy donors. The PCR employed 60 Vbeta primers together with 13 Jbeta primers. Repertoires were generated with immunoSEQ multiplex PCR, while TCRdb's copy carries only in-frame clones and drops some. With about 150,000 clones in the sample, the ten largest clones hold around 1.5%. In germline, CDR1 is LNHDA, CDR2 SQIVND (reference sequence). This CDR3 has 13 amino acids. The V gene lost 5 bases and the J gene lost 5 bases, with 12 bases spanning the gap. The material sequenced was PBMCs. The source of this sequence is a woman aged 45-65 years in good health and CMV-seronegative. The chain joins TRBV19 to TRBJ1-1, with D perhaps matching TRBD1 (5 bases). CDR3 sequence: CASSPPTVTEAFF. The CDR3 DNA is TGTGCCAGTAGTCCTCCGACAGTTACTGAAGCTTTCTTT.